A selection of T cell receptor beta chains follows, all from one sample in a study of blood T cell repertoires in COVID-19. Method: immunoSEQ multiplex PCR; TCRdb's copy keeps in-frame clones and lacks some. In the table there are about 94,000 clones, about four fifths of which are singletons. Sequencing input: peripheral blood. Receptor source: a human donor in a cohort sampled during active COVID-19. Each CDR3 is given without its conserved first and last residue. Each record gives: V gene, CDR3 protein.

TRBV15,ATSRAGLEREQY
TRBV18,ASSRTGFNTEAF
TRBV27,ASRARAGPSYNEQF
TRBV28,ASSLSSRVRGTEAF
TRBV28,ASLTDFNQPQH
TRBV3-1/TRBV3-2,ASSQRLSSGVDNSPLH
TRBV30,AWSRNTEAF
TRBV2,ASSGLAATQETQY
TRBV7-6,ASSPRPGTSGYEQY
TRBV6-5,ASRRTGNGANVLT
TRBV11-2,ASSLVRDRVNIQY
TRBV6-5,ASMTSGRSSYEQY
TRBV3-1/TRBV3-2,ASSQEGAGGYEQY
TRBV3-1/TRBV3-2,ASSHGAQSKF
TRBV15,ATSRDPQGLIYNEQF
TRBV5-4,ASTSGGTGLNSYEQY
TRBV11-2,ASSLSPSPLH
TRBV6-5,ASSYTVASGAYEQY
TRBV2,ASSEQGQETQY
TRBV28,ASSFSGTLSSYEQY
TRBV12-3/TRBV12-4,ASSQIPGYGYT
TRBV5-1,ASSLEASGTNTGELF
TRBV3-1/TRBV3-2,ASSQRAGREKLF
TRBV3-1/TRBV3-2,ASSPKSGGSGYT
TRBV28,ASSRLAQGYEQY
TRBV5-1,ASSSYRELSYEQY
TRBV6-2/TRBV6-3,ASSYYSYEQY
TRBV30,AWTGISYGYT
TRBV9,ASSVGHLSTDTQY
TRBV24-1,ATSGGAGRQETQY
TRBV28,ASSGDRFNTEAF
TRBV28,ASSLPRGARGYT
TRBV6-5,ASSYSNPPAYEQY
TRBV7-2,ASSPRTSGASYEQY
TRBV19,ASSIRTGRNQPQH
TRBV3-1/TRBV3-2,ASSSARNTEAF
TRBV15,ATSRDGTTHTGELF
TRBV20-1,RAGQYTEAF
TRBV28,ASSSGQPHQPQH
TRBV6-5,ASSYTGTGDYEQY
TRBV21-1,ASSTYYRVHISYEQY
TRBV25-1,ASRSQGSNTGELF